This paragraph covers one T cell receptor beta chain sequence. V was pared by 4 bases and J by 1 base, with 10 bases between. This CDR3 is built from 15 residues. CDR1 is MGHDK, CDR2 SYGVNS, per germline. The entry originates in a study of blood T cell repertoires in COVID-19. Study summary: The study drew acute and convalescent COVID-19 samples from the United States, Italy and Spain.

The protocol was immunoSEQ multiplex PCR, while the TCRdb copy is restricted to in-frame clones and leaves out a portion. The sample lists about 180,000 clones, more than 75% occurring once. The TCR originated in a woman aged 25 to 39 who had recovered from COVID-19. The chain links TRBV25-1 to TRBJ2-2; TRBD1 is a possible D gene (6 bases). Sequenced material: PBMCs or T cells enriched from blood (not recorded which). The CDR3 loop reads CASSVPGQNTGELFF. CDR3 bases: TGTGCCAGCAGTGTACCGGGACAGAACACCGGGGAGCTGTTTTTT.